These 2 T cell receptor beta chains originate from one sample sequenced in a study of blood T cell repertoires in COVID-19. Method: immunoSEQ multiplex PCR; TCRdb's copy keeps in-frame clones and lacks some. This sample has 130,000 to 150,000 clones, with approximately 80% found just once. What was sequenced was peripheral blood. These receptor sequences come from a woman between 45 and 65 years old in a cohort sampled during active or convalescent COVID-19.

The chain couples TRBV3-1 (or the pseudogene TRBV3-2) to TRBJ2-1, with D maybe TRBD1 (5 bases). This CDR3 is built from 13 residues. V dropped 2 bases and J dropped 8 bases, with 10 bases sitting between them. Germline CDR1 LGHDT, CDR2 YNNKEL (reference sequence). Here the CDR3 reads CASSQWSGHEQFF. The CDR3 DNA follows: TGTGCCAGCAGCCAATGGTCAGGGCATGAGCAGTTCTTC.

V usage is TRBV2 and J usage is TRBJ1-2; a possible D gene is TRBD1 (5 bases). CDR1 and CDR2 (germline): SNHLY, FYNNEI. Trimming shortened V by 6 bases and J by 1 base, and 9 bases separated the two germline ends. This CDR3 contains 13 residues. The CDR3 protein is CASRTEINYGYTF. CDR3 DNA sequence: TGTGCCAGCAGGACAGAAATTAACTATGGCTACACCTTC.